These T cell receptor beta chains were read from a single sample in a study of vaccination effects on CD4 cells after COVID-19. No antigens are known for them. Repertoires were generated with immunoSEQ multiplex PCR, while TCRdb's copy carries only in-frame clones and drops some. The sample has more than 45,000 clones, under 80% seen once; the top ten hold around 5.5%. The sequencing here drew on CD4+ T cells from PBMCs cultured with HIV peptides, taken before COVID-19 vaccination. The receptors come from a human donor who had a prior SARS-CoV-2 infection. CDR3s include the opening cysteine and the closing phenylalanine or tryptophan. Fields, in order: V gene, clone size, J gene, D gene, CDR3 DNA, CDR3 protein. A D gene is named only where the DNA matches it firmly. Size values are once, few and many counts, or a class for expanded clones, and some rows have none.

>TRBV20-1|.|TRBJ1-1|.
TGCAGTGCTAGTCGGGGGGTGAACACTGAAGCTTTCTTT
CSASRGVNTEAFF
>TRBV18|.|TRBJ2-3|TRBD2
TGTGCCAGCTCCCGCGAGCGGGAGCGTTCAGATACGCAGTATTTT
CASSRERERSDTQYF
>TRBV2|.|TRBJ2-2|.
TGTGCCAGCGCCCGTGCGGTCGGGACCGGGGAGCTGTTTTTT
CASARAVGTGELFF
>TRBV7-9|.|TRBJ1-1|.
TGTGCCAGCAAGGAGGGGGGGAACACTGAAGCTTTCTTT
CASKEGGNTEAFF
>TRBV6-7|.|TRBJ2-1|.
TGTGCCAGCAGTTACTCGCCACCAGGGACGGACTACAATGAGCAGTTCTTC
CASSYSPPGTDYNEQFF
>TRBV5-1|.|TRBJ2-7|TRBD2
TGCGCCAGCGGCTTCGCACATAGCGGGACTGGCCCTAGGGCCTACGAGCAGTACTTC
CASGFAHSGTGPRAYEQYF
>TRBV11-2|.|TRBJ2-2|.
TGTGCCAGCAGCTTAGAAGTGCCCTACACCGGGGAGCTGTTTTTT
CASSLEVPYTGELFF
>TRBV7-2|.|TRBJ1-2|.
TGTGCCAGCAGCACGACAGAGTTCTATGGCTACACCTTC
CASSTTEFYGYTF
>TRBV7-9|few|TRBJ2-3|.
TGTGCCAGCAGCTTAGCTATTGTTGGGGGCACAGATACGCAGTATTTT
CASSLAIVGGTDTQYF
>TRBV5-8|few|TRBJ2-3|.
TGTGCCAGCAGCCCACGCGGGGCAGGGGATACGCAGTATTTT
CASSPRGAGDTQYF
>TRBV25-1|.|TRBJ2-3|.
TGTGCCAGCAGGGGGGCCTTAGATACGCAGTATTTT
CASRGALDTQYF
>TRBV11-2|once|TRBJ2-7|TRBD2
TGTGCCAGCAGCCTCCGGGACTACTCCTACGAGCAGTACTTC
CASSLRDYSYEQYF
>TRBV13|few|TRBJ2-1|TRBD2
TGTGCCAGCAGCTCTCCGCTAGCGGGGAATGAGCAGTTCTTC
CASSSPLAGNEQFF
>TRBV7-3|.|TRBJ2-1|.
TGTGCCAGCAGCTTAACGCCCGGGAATGAGCAGTTCTTC
CASSLTPGNEQFF
>TRBV2|once|TRBJ1-1|TRBD1
TGTGCCAGCAGTGAAGAACAGGGGTCCACTGAAGCTTTCTTT
CASSEEQGSTEAFF
>TRBV10-3|.|TRBJ1-5|.
TGTGCCATCAGTGAGTTGCTGGGGTCGGATCAGCCCCAGCATTTT
CAISELLGSDQPQHF
>TRBV5-4|.|TRBJ1-2|.
TGTGCCAGCAGCTTGGCCGGGGGACTTAACTATGGCTACACCTTC
CASSLAGGLNYGYTF
>TRBV5-1|.|TRBJ1-1|.
TGCGCCAGCAGCCCCCTCGGGGGAGGGCACACTGAAGCTTTCTTT
CASSPLGGGHTEAFF
>TRBV18|.|TRBJ2-3|.
TGTGCCAGCTCACCTATTAGCGGTTTCACAGATACGCAGTATTTT
CASSPISGFTDTQYF
>TRBV6-2/TRBV6-3|.|TRBJ2-5|.
TGTGCCAGCAGTAAGGGTAGTGAGCAAGAGACCCAGTACTTC
CASSKGSEQETQYF
>TRBV28|.|TRBJ2-3|.
TGTGCCAGCAGTTTTCCGGCTAGCGGCACAGATACGCAGTATTTT
CASSFPASGTDTQYF
>TRBV15|many|TRBJ1-5|TRBD1
TGTGCCACCAGCAGGCAGGGGGGGTATAGCAATCAGCCCCAGCATTTT
CATSRQGGYSNQPQHF
>TRBV19|.|TRBJ1-6|TRBD1
TGTGCCAGTAGTATAGGACAGGGGAATTCACCCCTCCACTTT
CASSIGQGNSPLHF
>TRBV2|.|TRBJ2-5|.
TGTGCCAGCAGGGACTATGGGACCCAGTACTTC
CASRDYGTQYF
>TRBV3-1/TRBV3-2|.|TRBJ2-3|TRBD1
TGTGCCAGCAGCCAACGGCGGACAGGGGGAAATACGCAGTATTTT
CASSQRRTGGNTQYF
>TRBV7-2|.|TRBJ1-5|TRBD1
TGTGCCAGCAGCTCTAATGCAGGGGGCGCGAGTCAGCCCCAGCATTTT
CASSSNAGGASQPQHF
>TRBV7-2|.|TRBJ2-3|TRBD2
TGTGCCAGCAGCTTGCGCCCTGTGTGGGGCGGGAGGGTAGATACGCAGTATTTT
CASSLRPVWGGRVDTQYF
>TRBV2|.|TRBJ1-5|.
TGTGCCAGCAGTGGGGACAACCATAGCAATCAGCCCCAGCATTTT
CASSGDNHSNQPQHF
>TRBV5-1|.|TRBJ1-4|.
TGCGCCAGCAGCTTGGCCGGCGAAAAACTGTTTTTT
CASSLAGEKLFF
>TRBV27|.|TRBJ2-1|.
TGTGCCAGCAGTTTAAATGAGCAGTTCTTC
CASSLNEQFF
>TRBV30|few|TRBJ2-3|.
TGTGCCTGGAGTGTACGACGGGGGACGCAGTATTTT
CAWSVRRGTQYF
>TRBV18|once|TRBJ2-7|.
TGTGCCAGCTCACCTCCGTCGTGGGGGCACGGCGAGCAGTACTTC
CASSPPSWGHGEQYF
>TRBV6-6|.|TRBJ1-5|.
TGTGCCAGCAGCGAAGGCCGGGACTTAACCCAGCATTTT
CASSEGRDLTQHF
>TRBV5-1|.|TRBJ1-5|.
TGCGCCAGCAGCTTGGCTGACCAAAGCAATCAGCCCCAGCATTTT
CASSLADQSNQPQHF
>TRBV30|.|TRBJ2-3|TRBD2
TGTGCCTGGAGCGACGGACTAGCGGGAGCAGATACGCAGTATTTT
CAWSDGLAGADTQYF
>TRBV3-1/TRBV3-2|.|TRBJ1-4|.
TGTGCCAGCAGCCCCCTGGATTGGAACCGAAATGAAAAACTGTTTTTT
CASSPLDWNRNEKLFF
>TRBV11-3|once|TRBJ2-7|.
TGTGCCAGCAGCTTGTCCAGAGACCACGAGCAGTACTTC
CASSLSRDHEQYF